What follows are 11 T cell receptor beta chains derived from one specimen sequenced in a study of blood T cell repertoires in COVID-19. TCRdb's copy holds only in-frame clones and misses some; the assay was immunoSEQ multiplex PCR. The sample holds approximately 250,000 clones; approximately 80% are singletons and the top ten take around 9.2%. The sample was peripheral blood. The receptors shown here come from a human donor in a cohort sampled during active COVID-19.

CDR3 residues: CASSLWDRGNSGANVLTF. The CDR3 DNA reads as TGTGCCAGCAGCTTATGGGACAGGGGAAATTCTGGGGCCAACGTCCTGACTTTC. This chain joins TRBV7-3 and TRBJ2-6; 10 bases agree with TRBD1. CDR3 length equals 18 residues. V shed 2 bases and J 1 base; nucleotides not matched to a gene: 5. Germline CDR1 SGHTA, CDR2 FQGTGA.

CDR3 nucleotide sequence: TGTGCCAGTAGTATTAGCGGGGGCTACTACAATGAGCAGTTCTTC. Residues: CASSISGGYYNEQFF. This sequence joins TRBV19 and TRBJ2-1; 9 bases agree with TRBD2. V lost 3 bases to trimming and J lost 3 bases; unmatched junction nucleotides: 3. CDR3 length: 15 amino acids. Germline V gene data show CDR1 as LNHDA and CDR2 as SQIVND (reference sequence).

The genes are TRBV15 and TRBJ2-2, with D unresolved. The V end was cut by 0 bases, the J end by 0 bases, with 5 bases between. Germline loops: CDR1 LNHNV, CDR2 YYDKDF (reference sequence). There are 15 residues in the CDR3. CDR3 nucleotide sequence: TGTGCCACCAGCAGAGATTCTGCGAACACCGGGGAGCTGTTTTTT. It is translated as CATSRDSANTGELFF.

The chain joins TRBV7-9 to TRBJ2-7; 10 nucleotides match TRBD1. The ends lost 8 bases at V and 0 bases at J; junction bases unmatched: 10. This CDR3 spans 16 amino acids. The germline gives CDR1 SEHNR, CDR2 FQNEAQ (reference sequence). The chain's CDR3 is CASGQGDNYFSYEQYF. CDR3 nucleotides: TGTGCCAGCGGACAGGGGGACAATTACTTCTCCTACGAGCAGTACTTC. Based on the CDR3 plus reference TRBV7-9 and TRBJ2-7, the full variable domain is DTGVSQNPRHKITKRGQNVTFRCDPISEHNRLYWYRQTLGQGPEFLTYFQNEAQLEKSRLLSDRFSAERPKGSFSTLEIQRTEQGDSAMYLCASGQGDNYFSYEQYFGPGTRLTVT.

The chain combines TRBV12-3 or TRBV12-4 with TRBJ2-7; D perhaps matches TRBD2 (6 bases). The V end was cut by 6 bases, the J end by 1 base, with 10 bases between. This CDR3 is 13 amino acids long. CDR3 sequence (DNA): TGTGCCAGCAGGGTCGGGAGTTCCTACGAGCAGTACTTC. It encodes CASRVGSSYEQYF.

This chain connects TRBV28 to TRBJ2-2; TRBD1 is a possible D gene (5 bases). The CDR3 has 17 amino acids. The germline gives CDR1 MDHEN, CDR2 SYDVKM. Trimming took 7 bases from V and 4 from J, leaving 22 bases between them. DNA of the CDR3: TGTGCCAGCACCACCCAAGGGGCAGGAACCGTCACCGGGGAGCTGTTTTTT. This sequence encodes CASTTQGAGTVTGELFF.

The CDR3 region is CASSLSGLAAGELFF. CDR3 in DNA: TGTGCCAGCAGTTTATCCGGACTAGCGGCCGGGGAGCTGTTTTTT. This sequence joins TRBV27 and TRBJ2-2; the match to TRBD2 covers 10 bases. V shed 0 bases, J shed 6 bases, and the junction held 1 base outside the gene matches. Looked up from germline, CDR1 is MNHEY and CDR2 is SMNVEV (reference sequence). CDR3 length: 15 residues.

This clone has only one observation. Here the CDR3 DNA reads TGTGCCAGCAGTGCAATAGCGGGAGCCCTCAGTGATACGCAGTATTTT. Translating it yields CASSAIAGALSDTQYF. The chain has TRBV6-2 or TRBV6-3 and TRBJ2-3; 9 bases are a match to TRBD2. Germline V gene sequence: CDR1 MNHEY, CDR2 SVGEGT. J lost 6 bases, V lost 5 bases, and 12 bases had no gene match. The length of the CDR3 is 16 residues.

A remark on this clone: Additional DNA sequences in this sample encode the identical CDR3. The chain employs TRBV15 and TRBJ2-1; 7 bases are shared with TRBD1. This CDR3 spans 15 amino acids. The J segment lost 2 bases and the V segment lost 1 base, leaving 2 bases of the junction unmatched. From germline, CDR1 is LNHNV and CDR2 YYDKDF (reference sequence). The CDR3: CATSRGQGAYNEQFF. CDR3 DNA: TGTGCCACCAGCAGAGGACAGGGCGCCTACAATGAGCAGTTCTTC.

The chain links TRBV19 to TRBJ2-7; 9 bases line up with TRBD2. The CDR3 is 14 amino acids. Trimming took 4 bases from V and 2 from J; bases not matched to a gene: 3. Germline assignment: CDR1 LNHDA and CDR2 SQIVND (reference sequence). The CDR3 nucleotides are TGTGCCAGTAGTAATTTAGCGGGAGCCTACGAGCAGTACTTC. Residues: CASSNLAGAYEQYF. The full variable domain, with the rest looked up from reference TRBV19 and TRBJ2-7, is DGGITQSPKYLFRKEGQNVTLSCEQNLNHDAMYWYRQDPGQGLRLIYYSQIVNDFQKGDIAEGYSVSREKKESFPLTVTSAQKNPTAFYLCASSNLAGAYEQYFGPGTRLTVT.

DNA of the CDR3: TGTGCCAGTAGTCCCCGGGGACAGGGCCACGTAAGGAATCAGCCCCAGCATTTT. Its protein is CASSPRGQGHVRNQPQHF. This chain links TRBV19 with TRBJ1-5; 9 bases fit TRBD1. V shed 5 bases and J 4 bases; nucleotides not matched to a gene: 15. Per the germline V gene, CDR1 is LNHDA and CDR2 is SQIVND (reference sequence). The CDR3 is made up of 18 amino acids. Complete variable domain (other parts from reference TRBV19 and TRBJ1-5): DGGITQSPKYLFRKEGQNVTLSCEQNLNHDAMYWYRQDPGQGLRLIYYSQIVNDFQKGDIAEGYSVSREKKESFPLTVTSAQKNPTAFYLCASSPRGQGHVRNQPQHFGDGTRLSIL.